The 12 T cell receptor beta chains below all came from one sample that was sequenced in a study of T cells after yellow fever vaccination. TCRdb reprocessed the 5' RACE reads via MiXCR and lists one record per CDR3 protein. The sample holds 250,000 to 350,000 distinct CDR3 sequences, about 10% seen once. The sample was CD4+ T cells sorted from PBMCs, taken 5 days after the yellow fever booster vaccination. The receptors shown here come from a man aged 18 to 30 who received the YFV17D yellow fever vaccine.

The chain combines TRBV19 with TRBJ2-5; tentatively, D is TRBD1 (5 bases). The V end lost 6 bases, the J end lost 1 base, and 15 bases lay between the germline ends. This CDR3 region has 15 residues. Germline CDR1 LNHDA, CDR2 SQIVND (reference sequence). The CDR3: CASRETDTRQETQYF. In DNA form, the CDR3 reads TGTGCCAGTAGGGAGACGGACACTCGCCAAGAGACCCAGTACTTC.

This clonotype was detected ten times or more. The chain uses TRBV20-1 and TRBJ1-6, with 7 nucleotides matching TRBD1. Germline-derived CDR1 and CDR2 are DFQATT and SNEGSKA (reference sequence). V lost 5 bases, J lost 5 bases, and 3 bases stayed unmatched. The CDR3 is 13 residues long. Here the CDR3 reads CSAVTGNNSPLHF. CDR3 DNA sequence: TGCAGTGCTGTGACAGGGAATAATTCACCCCTCCACTTT.

This clonotype was found many times. V gene TRBV29-1 combines with J gene TRBJ2-1; TRBD2 matches at 10 bases. The CDR3 length is 14 residues. The J segment lost 4 bases and the V segment lost 8 bases, leaving 8 bases of the junction unmatched. Germline assignment: CDR1 SQVTM and CDR2 ANQGSEA. In DNA, the CDR3 is TGCAGCCTTACCCCGGGACTAGCGTACAATGAGCAGTTCTTC. Translated, it gives CSLTPGLAYNEQFF.

This clonotype was recorded a few times. This sequence joins TRBV28 and TRBJ2-1; 7 bases match TRBD1. Germline trimming cut 4 bases from V and 7 bases from J; bases unmatched to any gene: 13. Germline V gives CDR1 MDHEN, CDR2 SYDVKM. CDR3 size: 16 residues. CDR3 loop: CASSSDRDGAWNEQFF. The CDR3 DNA reads as TGTGCCAGCAGTTCCGACAGGGATGGGGCTTGGAATGAGCAGTTCTTC.

This clonotype was observed a few times. The gene calls are TRBV24-1 and TRBJ2-2; TRBD2 is a possible D gene (5 bases). This CDR3 contains 14 residues. Deletions cut 3 bases from V and 6 bases from J, with 10 bases between. The germline V gene has CDR1 KGHDR and CDR2 SFDVKD. The CDR3 DNA sequence: TGTGCCACCAGTGATCACATACTAGCCGGGGAGCTGTTTTTT. Protein product: CATSDHILAGELFF.

This clonotype came up a few times. The genes are TRBV7-9 and TRBJ2-1; 8 nucleotides align to TRBD1. The CDR3 spans 14 residues. The germline V gene has CDR1 SEHNR and CDR2 FQNEAQ (reference sequence). With V trimmed by 2 bases and J by 4 bases, 1 base remained unmatched. CDR3 sequence: CASSLQGAYNEQFF. The CDR3 DNA sequence: TGTGCCAGCAGCTTACAGGGGGCTTACAATGAGCAGTTCTTC. Full variable domain (rest looked up from reference TRBV7-9 and TRBJ2-1): DTGVSQNPRHKITKRGQNVTFRCDPISEHNRLYWYRQTLGQGPEFLTYFQNEAQLEKSRLLSDRFSAERPKGSFSTLEIQRTEQGDSAMYLCASSLQGAYNEQFFGPGTRLTVL.

This clonotype has a handful of counts. The J gene is TRBJ1-5, the V gene TRBV6-2 or TRBV6-3; 7 positions agree with TRBD1. V dropped 6 bases and J dropped 1; count of bases not matched to a gene: 6. The CDR3 spans 15 residues. The germline V gene encodes CDR1 MNHEY and CDR2 SVGEGT. The CDR3 spells CASRSLGQSNQPQHF. The DNA of the CDR3 is TGTGCCAGCAGGTCTCTGGGACAGAGCAATCAGCCCCAGCATTTT.

This clonotype was found a few times. V is TRBV29-1 and J is TRBJ1-1; TRBD1 is a possible D gene (5 bases). Trimming pared 6 bases from V and 5 bases from J, leaving 10 bases between. From germline, CDR1 is SQVTM and CDR2 ANQGSEA. The CDR3 extends over 11 amino acids. The CDR3 sequence: CSVGGGTEAFF. DNA of the CDR3: TGCAGCGTCGGGGGGGGGACTGAAGCTTTCTTT.

The chain combines TRBV7-4 with TRBJ1-6, with 7 bases identical to TRBD1. The germline V gene encodes CDR1 SGHVT and CDR2 SQSDAQ. Trimming at V came to 7 bases and at J to 13 bases, leaving 16 bases not matched to a gene. CDR3 length: 15 residues. CDR3 sequence (DNA): TGTGCCAGCAATAATCCGGGACAGTGGCCTCGGCCCCTCCACTTT. Translation gives CASNNPGQWPRPLHF.

In its sample, this clonotype was seen a few times. The genes are TRBV6-5 and TRBJ2-5; D ambiguous. Germline V gives CDR1 MNHEY, CDR2 SVGAGI. V lost 0 bases to trimming and J lost 4 bases, with 12 bases between them. The length of the CDR3 is 15 residues. CDR3 residues: CASSYSYTGAETQYF. In DNA form, the CDR3 reads TGTGCCAGCAGTTACTCGTACACCGGTGCAGAGACCCAGTACTTC.

The chain couples TRBV2 to TRBJ1-3; D possibly corresponds to TRBD1 (5 bases). The V and J ends lost 4 bases and 3 bases respectively, with 13 bases between them. The CDR3 totals 15 residues. Germline CDR1 SNHLY, CDR2 FYNNEI. Here the CDR3 DNA reads TGTGCCAGCAGTGCGCTTGGGGGAAGTGGAAACACCATATATTTT. Amino acids: CASSALGGSGNTIYF.

The gene calls are TRBV7-3 and TRBJ2-7, with 9 bases fitting TRBD2. The CDR3 runs 15 residues. Germline loops: CDR1 SGHTA, CDR2 FQGTGA. The ends lost 5 bases at V and 2 bases at J; junction bases unmatched: 7. CDR3 loop: CASSPPGLATYEQYF. The DNA of the CDR3 is TGTGCCAGCAGCCCCCCCGGACTAGCGACCTACGAGCAGTACTTC.